These 32 T cell receptor beta chains were all obtained from the same sample, sequenced in a study of blood T cell repertoires in COVID-19 (TCRdb year 2020). Receptors were amplified or captured by the immunoSEQ multiplex PCR assay. This immuneACCESS table, as held by TCRdb, lists in-frame sequences with V and J called but not all clones. Of the missing ones, under half trace to an unresolved V gene in checked studies; the others have no known cause. A total of a few hundred thousand clones appear in this sample, roughly nine tenths of them only once. Under 3% of the sample belongs to the ten largest clones. Sequenced input: PBMCs or T cells enriched from blood (not recorded which). Receptor source: a woman between 45 and 65 years old who had been exposed to COVID-19.

The chain joins TRBV6-5 to TRBJ1-2; D is ambiguous. CDR3 length equals 13 residues. From germline, CDR1 is MNHEY and CDR2 SVGAGI. V gave up 2 bases and J gave up 5 bases, with 9 bases separating them. The chain's CDR3 is CASSYGGTYGYTF. The CDR3 coding sequence is TGTGCCAGCAGTTACGGCGGAACTTATGGCTACACCTTC.

V is TRBV4-1 and J is TRBJ2-3; 11 bases align to TRBD2. J gave up 6 bases and V 3 bases, and 11 bases lay outside the gene matches. Looked up from germline, CDR1 is MGHRA and CDR2 is YSYEKL. This CDR3 has 17 residues. The CDR3 protein is CASSHGLAGGPSDTQYF. The CDR3 nucleotides are TGCGCCAGCAGCCATGGCCTAGCGGGGGGCCCCTCGGATACGCAGTATTTT.

This chain connects TRBV2 to TRBJ1-2; D is unclear. CDR1 and CDR2 (germline): SNHLY, FYNNEI. The V end was cut by 6 bases, the J end by 4 bases, with 9 bases between. This CDR3 region has 12 residues. The CDR3: CASSFEIYGYTF. DNA of the CDR3: TGTGCCAGCAGCTTTGAGATCTATGGCTACACCTTC.

This rearrangement joins TRBV24-1 to TRBJ1-4; no clear D gene. CDR1 is KGHDR, CDR2 SFDVKD, per germline. The CDR3 covers 15 residues. The V end was cut by 5 bases, the J end by 8 bases, with 17 bases between. The CDR3 region has the DNA TGTGCCACCAGTGTTGGAAAAGGGTCGGGGGAAAAACTGTTTTTT. This translates into CATSVGKGSGEKLFF.

The chain combines TRBV7-9 with TRBJ1-3, with 7 bases matching TRBD1. The length of the CDR3 is 18 residues. Germline lookup yields CDR1 SEHNR and CDR2 FQNEAQ (reference sequence). V lost 6 bases to trimming and J lost 4 bases; unmatched junction nucleotides: 18. Here the CDR3 reads CASSSDRDSIGRGNTIYF. The CDR3 DNA sequence: TGTGCCAGCAGTTCCGACAGGGACTCGATTGGGAGGGGAAACACCATATATTTT.

The chain links TRBV19 to TRBJ2-3, with D maybe TRBD1 (6 bases). The CDR3 runs to 11 residues. CDR1 is LNHDA, CDR2 SQIVND, per germline (reference sequence). V lost 6 bases and J 14 bases, leaving 15 bases between the germline ends. This CDR3 is CASSVGAFLYF. CDR3 DNA sequence: TGTGCCAGTAGCGTGGGGGCGTTTCTGTATTTT.

For the CDR3, the DNA is TGTGCCAGCAGCCCGACGCGGCTCCTCAATCAGCCCCAGCATTTT. This encodes CASSPTRLLNQPQHF. This sequence joins TRBV6-4 and TRBJ1-5, with D unclear. The CDR3 sequence is 15 residues long. The ends were cut back, 6 bases at V and 3 bases at J, with 15 bases in the middle. Per the germline V gene, CDR1 is MRHNA and CDR2 is SNTAGT.

This clone was found once. CDR3 nucleotide sequence: TGTGCCAGTAAACAAGGACAGGGACGAACAGATACGCAGTATTTT. Its protein product is CASKQGQGRTDTQYF. The chain joins TRBV19 to TRBJ2-3; 8 bases fit TRBD1. The germline V gene encodes CDR1 LNHDA and CDR2 SQIVND (reference sequence). The V and J ends lost 7 bases and 3 bases, in that order; junction bases with no gene match: 9. The CDR3 runs 15 residues.

The V call is TRBV19, the J call TRBJ2-1; the D is unclear. V lost 3 bases and J 8 bases, leaving 8 bases between the germline ends. Germline CDR1 is LNHDA and CDR2 is SQIVND (reference sequence). CDR3 size: 12 residues. The CDR3: CASSIPTDEQFF. The CDR3 DNA sequence: TGTGCCAGTAGTATCCCCACGGATGAGCAGTTCTTC.

This chain uses TRBV11-2 with TRBJ1-4, with D perhaps TRBD1 (5 bases). The CDR3 totals 14 residues. CDR1 SGHAT and CDR2 FQNNGV come from the germline V gene. Trimming took off 6 bases at V and 6 bases at J, with 14 bases between the two ends. The CDR3: CASSRAGLDEKLFF. CDR3 coding DNA: TGTGCCAGCAGTAGGGCAGGGCTCGATGAAAAACTGTTTTTT.

The chain combines TRBV3-1 (or the pseudogene TRBV3-2) with TRBJ1-1, with D tentatively TRBD1 (5 bases). This CDR3 region has 13 residues. Germline-derived CDR1 and CDR2 are LGHDT and YNNKEL (reference sequence). V lost 4 bases and J 4 bases, leaving 10 bases between the germline ends. CDR3 sequence: CASSLGDFTEAFF. Written as DNA, the CDR3 is TGTGCCAGCAGCCTGGGGGACTTCACTGAAGCTTTCTTT.

This clone was counted at least ten times. V gene TRBV2 combines with J gene TRBJ2-2, with D perhaps TRBD1 (6 bases). V lost 8 bases and J lost 7, with 11 bases in between. CDR1 is SNHLY, CDR2 FYNNEI, per germline. This CDR3 has 12 residues. The CDR3 DNA follows: TGTGCCAGCGGGACGGGACACGGGGAGCTGTTTTTT. This encodes CASGTGHGELFF.

This clone was detected once. The chain uses TRBV7-9 and TRBJ2-1, with 10 bases that match TRBD1. The CDR3 extends over 15 amino acids. Germline CDR1 is SEHNR and CDR2 is FQNEAQ (reference sequence). The trim removed 6 bases at V and 4 bases at J, leaving 6 bases unmatched. CDR3 nucleotide sequence: TGTGCCAGCAGACCCAGGACAGGGGGGTACAATGAGCAGTTCTTC. Translated: CASRPRTGGYNEQFF.

This clone was seen a handful of times. The genes are TRBV6-4 and TRBJ1-1, with 7 bases lining up with TRBD1. Trimming took 6 bases from V and 2 from J; bases not matched to a gene: 9. Germline V gene lookup returns CDR1 MRHNA and CDR2 SNTAGT. The CDR3 length is 15 residues. The CDR3 nucleotides read TGTGCCAGCAGCCTGACAGGGACGGTTAACACTGAAGCTTTCTTT. Its translation is CASSLTGTVNTEAFF.

CDR3 protein: CASSYDRGPGNTIYF. The CDR3 DNA reads TGTGCCAGCAGCTACGACAGGGGGCCAGGAAACACCATATATTTT. The chain is built from TRBV11-2 and TRBJ1-3; 10 bases line up with TRBD1. Germline CDR1 is SGHAT and CDR2 is FQNNGV. V lost 4 bases and J lost 4; bases outside the gene matches: 4. The CDR3 totals 15 residues.

This clone was detected only a few times. The chain uses TRBV19 and TRBJ1-4, with D unresolved. CDR1 and CDR2 from the germline V gene are LNHDA and SQIVND (reference sequence). Trimming took 2 bases from V and 10 from J, leaving 5 bases between them. The CDR3 runs 11 residues. Here the CDR3 DNA reads TGTGCCAGTAGTATAACGAGAAAACTGTTTTTT. This gives the protein CASSITRKLFF.

J is TRBJ1-2 and V is TRBV5-6; D is undetermined. Trimming removed 2 bases from V and 6 bases from J, with 11 bases in between. Per the germline V gene, CDR1 is SGHDT and CDR2 is YYEEEE. The CDR3 length is 13 residues. The CDR3 bases are TGTGCCAGCAGCTTTGGTTCAGGAAATGGCTACACCTTC. As protein: CASSFGSGNGYTF.

The chain carries TRBV28 and TRBJ2-3, with D possibly TRBD2 on 5 matching bases. The germline V gene encodes CDR1 MDHEN and CDR2 SYDVKM. The CDR3 extends over 12 amino acids. V was trimmed by 5 bases and J by 8 bases, leaving 11 bases between them. The CDR3 nucleotides are TGTGCCAGCAGTCTTACTAGAGGTACGCAGTATTTT. Translating it yields CASSLTRGTQYF.

The V gene is TRBV9, the J gene TRBJ1-2, with a weak D call TRBD1 (6 bases). The CDR3 is made up of 15 amino acids. The germline gives CDR1 SGDLS, CDR2 YYNGEE. Trimming took 3 bases from V and 7 from J, leaving 19 bases between them. CDR3 residues: CASSARDPGQFGYTF. CDR3 DNA sequence: TGTGCCAGCAGCGCCCGTGACCCTGGACAGTTTGGCTACACCTTC.

V gene TRBV27 combines with J gene TRBJ2-1; tentatively, D is TRBD2 (7 bases). Trimming shortened V by 6 bases and J by 2 bases, and 14 bases separated the two germline ends. CDR1 and CDR2 from the germline V gene are MNHEY and SMNVEV (reference sequence). This CDR3 spans 15 amino acids. The CDR3 protein is CASSVWGGPYNEQFF. Here the CDR3 DNA reads TGTGCCAGCAGCGTTTGGGGGGGCCCCTACAATGAGCAGTTCTTC.

The V call is TRBV2, the J call TRBJ2-1; 9 nucleotides line up with TRBD1. Trimming cost V 4 bases and J 6 bases; bases outside gene matches: 7. The CDR3 runs 15 residues. Germline CDR1 reads SNHLY; CDR2 reads FYNNEI. The CDR3 here is CASSVGTGPINEQFF. In nucleotides, the CDR3 is TGTGCCAGCAGTGTGGGGACAGGGCCTATCAATGAGCAGTTCTTC.

The V and J genes are TRBV6-2 or TRBV6-3 and TRBJ1-6; 8 bases are a match to TRBD1. This CDR3 spans 16 amino acids. With V trimmed by 3 bases and J by 10 bases, 11 bases remained unmatched. Germline V lookup: CDR1 MNHEY, CDR2 SVGEGT. The CDR3 loop is CASSYGQGATGSPLHF. The CDR3 DNA reads TGTGCCAGCAGTTATGGGCAGGGGGCAACTGGATCACCCCTCCACTTT.

In its sample, this clone was seen once. The chain carries TRBV3-1 (or the pseudogene TRBV3-2) and TRBJ1-1; 10 nucleotides agree with TRBD1. V gave up 4 bases and J gave up 10 bases; unmatched junction bases: 6. The CDR3 has 13 amino acids. Per germline, CDR1 LGHDT and CDR2 YNNKEL (reference sequence). CDR3 protein: CASSPGTGVRAFF. CDR3 in DNA: TGTGCCAGCAGCCCCGGGACAGGGGTAAGAGCTTTCTTT.

V and J are TRBV9 and TRBJ2-3; no clear D gene. Germline assignment: CDR1 SGDLS and CDR2 YYNGEE. This CDR3 contains 14 residues. The V end was cut by 0 bases, the J end by 0 bases, with 5 bases between. The CDR3 spells CASSVAASTDTQYF. The CDR3 bases are TGTGCCAGCAGCGTAGCCGCGAGCACAGATACGCAGTATTTT. The entire variable domain, with the rest obtained from reference TRBV9 and TRBJ2-3, is as follows: DSGVTQTPKHLITATGQRVTLRCSPRSGDLSVYWYQQSLDQGLQFLIQYYNGEERAKGNILERFSAQQFPDLHSELNLSSLELGDSALYFCASSVAASTDTQYFGPGTRLTVL.

This clone has a single count. The rearrangement links TRBV19 to TRBJ1-4; no clear D. CDR1 LNHDA and CDR2 SQIVND come from the germline V gene (reference sequence). Trimming pared 7 bases from V and 1 base from J, leaving 7 bases between. The CDR3 runs 13 residues. The DNA for the CDR3 is TGTGCCAGTAAGGAGAGAACTAATGAAAAACTGTTTTTT. It codes for CASKERTNEKLFF.

The chain carries TRBV5-4 and TRBJ2-7, with 11 bases identical to TRBD2. The germline V gene encodes CDR1 SGHNT and CDR2 YYREEE (reference sequence). The V segment lost 3 bases and the J segment 4 bases; nucleotides outside the gene matches: 3. The CDR3 runs 14 residues. CDR3 residues: CASSSGTSGYEQYF. The CDR3 DNA reads as TGTGCCAGCAGCTCCGGGACTAGCGGATACGAGCAGTACTTC.

This chain uses TRBV18 with TRBJ1-3, with 10 bases fitting TRBD1. V lost 5 bases, J lost 4 bases, and 5 bases stayed unmatched. Germline CDR1 and CDR2: KGHSH and LQKENI. The CDR3 is made up of 15 amino acids. The CDR3 sequence: CASSDRDRGGNTIYF. The CDR3 DNA reads TGTGCCAGCTCAGACCGGGACAGGGGAGGAAACACCATATATTTT.

The chain has TRBV5-1 and TRBJ2-7; D gene uncertain. Per the germline V gene, CDR1 is SGHRS and CDR2 is YFSETQ. The V gene lost 4 bases and the J gene lost 3 bases, with 14 bases spanning the gap. The CDR3 is made up of 14 amino acids. The CDR3 sequence is CASSLGSAFYEQYF. For the CDR3, the DNA is TGCGCCAGCAGCCTGGGCAGTGCCTTCTACGAGCAGTACTTC.

This chain joins TRBV4-1 and TRBJ2-5; 7 bases agree with TRBD1. The germline V gene has CDR1 MGHRA and CDR2 YSYEKL. The ends lost 2 bases at V and 7 bases at J; junction bases unmatched: 7. The CDR3 runs to 14 residues. This CDR3 reads CASSQTGTVGTQYF. CDR3 nucleotide sequence: TGCGCCAGCAGCCAAACAGGGACAGTTGGGACCCAGTACTTC.

The gene calls are TRBV18 and TRBJ2-3, with D maybe TRBD1 (6 bases). The CDR3 runs to 13 residues. Germline lookup yields CDR1 KGHSH and CDR2 LQKENI. V shed 6 bases and J shed 5 bases, with 12 bases lying between them. The CDR3 spells CASSTAGVDTQYF. In nucleotides, the CDR3 is TGTGCCAGCTCCACCGCAGGGGTAGATACGCAGTATTTT.

The V and J genes are TRBV5-5 and TRBJ2-3; the match to TRBD2 covers 14 bases. In germline, CDR1 is SGHKS, CDR2 YYEKEE (reference sequence). Trimming cost V 4 bases and J 5 bases; bases outside gene matches: 15. The CDR3 loop spans 19 amino acids. The CDR3 DNA reads as TGTGCCAGCAGCCGCTTGGGCCTGACTAGCGGGGGGGCTGTAGATACGCAGTATTTT. Translated: CASSRLGLTSGGAVDTQYF.

This sequence joins TRBV3-1 (or the pseudogene TRBV3-2) and TRBJ2-5, with 7 nucleotides matching TRBD1. The germline CDR1 and CDR2 sequences are LGHDT and YNNKEL (reference sequence). CDR3 length: 14 residues. The ends lost 4 bases at V and 4 bases at J; junction bases unmatched: 6. The CDR3 loop reads CASSRQGLVETQYF. CDR3 sequence (DNA): TGTGCCAGCAGCCGACAGGGTTTGGTAGAGACCCAGTACTTC.